This TCR beta chain was identified during a study of human T cells and chemical hapten exposure. Original processing methods: A per-sample median of roughly 91,000 TCRs was observed, with a range of roughly 20,000 to 750,000. Via MiXCR, TCRdb re-called the RACE reads, giving one row per CDR3 protein. The V and J calls follow TCRdb's processing rather than the paper's. The table has approximately 49,000 distinct CDR3 sequences, around 9.3% seen once. This clonotype has at least ten counts. The time point is: patch test 1, 2 weeks after DPC sensitization. Described treatment: therapeutic diphenylcyclopropenone sensitization with weekly scalp DPC. Total RNA extraction was carried out from unfractionated whole blood. This CDR3 region has 14 residues. The germline gives CDR1 LGHDT, CDR2 YNNKEL (reference sequence). V gave up 0 bases and J gave up 0 bases, with 6 bases separating them.

The rearrangement uses TRBV3-1 and TRBJ2-7; D ambiguous. This clonotype was sampled from a woman in her fifties or sixties with alopecia areata. Some clones in this sample may be carry-over from other donors' samples. The specimen was whole blood, collected in connection with sensitization to the hapten diphenylcyclopropenone (DPC). CDR3 amino acids: CASSQDGGSYEQYF. As DNA, the CDR3 is TGTGCCAGCAGCCAAGATGGCGGCTCCTACGAGCAGTACTTC.